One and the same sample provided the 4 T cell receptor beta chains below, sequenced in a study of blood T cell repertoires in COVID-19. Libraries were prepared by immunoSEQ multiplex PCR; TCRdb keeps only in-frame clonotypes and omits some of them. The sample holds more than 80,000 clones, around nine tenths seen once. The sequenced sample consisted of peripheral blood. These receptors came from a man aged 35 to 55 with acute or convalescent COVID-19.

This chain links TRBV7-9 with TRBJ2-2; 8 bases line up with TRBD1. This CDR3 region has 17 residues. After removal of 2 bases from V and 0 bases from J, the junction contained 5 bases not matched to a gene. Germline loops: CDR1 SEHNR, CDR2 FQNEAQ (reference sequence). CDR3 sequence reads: CASSLNRGTSNTGELFF. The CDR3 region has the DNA TGTGCCAGCAGCTTAAACAGGGGGACCTCGAACACCGGGGAGCTGTTTTTT. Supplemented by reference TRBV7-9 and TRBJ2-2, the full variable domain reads DTGVSQNPRHKITKRGQNVTFRCDPISEHNRLYWYRQTLGQGPEFLTYFQNEAQLEKSRLLSDRFSAERPKGSFSTLEIQRTEQGDSAMYLCASSLNRGTSNTGELFFGEGSRLTVL.

The CDR3 protein is CASSIARGYTDTQYF. Here the CDR3 DNA reads TGTGCCAGTAGTATAGCCAGGGGCTACACAGATACGCAGTATTTT. The genes are TRBV19 and TRBJ2-3; the D gene is possibly TRBD1 (6 bases). The CDR3 contains 15 residues. Germline V gives CDR1 LNHDA, CDR2 SQIVND (reference sequence). V gave up 1 base and J gave up 2 bases, with 10 bases separating them.

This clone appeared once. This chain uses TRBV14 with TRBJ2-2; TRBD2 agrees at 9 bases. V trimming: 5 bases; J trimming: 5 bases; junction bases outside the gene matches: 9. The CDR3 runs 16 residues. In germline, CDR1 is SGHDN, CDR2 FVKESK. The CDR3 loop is CASSKRLAERTGELFF. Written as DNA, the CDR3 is TGTGCCAGCAGCAAGCGACTAGCGGAAAGAACCGGGGAGCTGTTTTTT.

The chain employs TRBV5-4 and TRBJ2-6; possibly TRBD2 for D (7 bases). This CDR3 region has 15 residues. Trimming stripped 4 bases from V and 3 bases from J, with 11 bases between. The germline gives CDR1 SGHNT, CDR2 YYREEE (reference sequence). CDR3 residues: CASSGGADGANVLTF. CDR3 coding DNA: TGTGCCAGCAGCGGGGGGGCAGATGGGGCCAACGTCCTGACTTTC.